This entry concerns a single T cell receptor (beta chain). Its target is not known. The immunoSEQ assay was version 4, run in survey mode. Generated by immunoSEQ multiplex PCR, the TCRdb table keeps only in-frame clones and is missing some. Found here are approximately 32,000 clones, roughly four fifths of them singletons; the top ten hold 18%. The stimulus was an HIV-1 Gag 15-mer peptide pool, about 1 ug/peptide/mL. Memory cells lacking CD40L and CD69 with high CD45RO were sorted. CD8+ T cells were removed from PBMCs prior to stimulation. This entry comes from a study of persistence of HIV-infected CD4 T cells. The CDR3 runs 16 residues. Looked up from germline, CDR1 is SGHRS and CDR2 is YFSETQ. The V end was cut by 0 bases, the J end by 0 bases, with 12 bases between.

This rearrangement joins TRBV5-1 to TRBJ1-2; the D is unclear. The clonotype was recovered from an adult woman with HIV who was CMV-seropositive. This specimen was CD4+ T cells sorted from PBMCs after roughly 18-hour stimulation, taken from a patient who received antiretroviral therapy. In DNA form, the CDR3 reads TGCGCCAGCAGCTTGGTGGCAGAAAGAGCTAACTATGGCTACACCTTC. It is translated as CASSLVAERANYGYTF. Combining the CDR3 with reference TRBV5-1 and TRBJ1-2 gives the whole variable domain KAGVTQTPRYLIKTRGQQVTLSCSPISGHRSVSWYQQTPGQGLQFLFEYFSETQRNKGNFPGRFSGRQFSNSRSEMNVSTLELGDSALYLCASSLVAERANYGYTFGSGTRLTVV.